This section outlines one T cell receptor (beta chain) sequence together with its context. This sample stems from a study of blood T cell repertoires in COVID-19. Germline V gene data show CDR1 as KGHDR and CDR2 as SFDVKD. The ends lost 2 bases at V and 5 bases at J; junction bases unmatched: 7. This CDR3 has 16 residues. Assay: immunoSEQ multiplex PCR; the TCRdb copy retains only in-frame clones and omits some. The table lists some 41,000 clones, more than 70% of them singletons, with about 4% in the top ten. The sequenced material came from peripheral blood. The V gene is TRBV24-1, the J gene TRBJ2-2; 7 bases align to TRBD1. This sequence originates from a woman between 65 and 79 years old with acute or convalescent COVID-19. The CDR3 DNA reads TGTGCCACCAGTGATTCGTGGACAGGTGGGACCGGGGAGCTGTTTTTT. Translation: CATSDSWTGGTGELFF.